The next 9 T cell receptor beta chains were all read from a single sample in a study of blood T cell repertoires in COVID-19. Measured with immunoSEQ multiplex PCR; TCRdb has only the in-frame clones, and not every one. The sample contains 150,000 to 200,000 clones, 85% to 90% of which appear only once. What was sequenced was peripheral blood. Receptors were obtained from a woman aged 60 to 75 with acute or convalescent COVID-19.

This rearrangement joins TRBV9 to TRBJ1-1, with TRBD1 matching 9 bases. The length of the CDR3 is 14 residues. The J segment lost 7 bases and the V segment lost 3 bases, leaving 7 bases of the junction unmatched. Germline CDR1 reads SGDLS; CDR2 reads YYNGEE. CDR3 sequence reads: CASSAPDRGIEAFF. CDR3 sequence (DNA): TGTGCCAGCAGCGCCCCGGACAGGGGAATTGAAGCTTTCTTT.

The chain couples TRBV19 to TRBJ1-2, with TRBD1 matching 8 bases. J lost 7 bases, V lost 3 bases, and 7 bases had no gene match. CDR1 is LNHDA, CDR2 SQIVND, per germline (reference sequence). This CDR3 has 14 amino acids. The CDR3 here is CASSIQGAQPGYTF. The CDR3 nucleotides read TGTGCCAGTAGTATTCAGGGGGCGCAACCTGGCTACACCTTC.

The rearrangement links TRBV3-1 (or the pseudogene TRBV3-2) to TRBJ1-4, with D possibly matching TRBD1 (5 bases). The CDR3 spans 15 residues. Looked up from germline, CDR1 is LGHDT and CDR2 is YNNKEL (reference sequence). Trimming left V 4 bases short and J 3 bases short, with 12 bases between. CDR3: CASSPPDSSNEKLFF. The CDR3 nucleotides read TGTGCCAGCAGCCCCCCCGACAGCTCTAATGAAAAACTGTTTTTT.

The J gene is TRBJ1-2, the V gene TRBV5-1; D is undetermined. CDR3 size: 16 residues. Trimming cost V 0 bases and J 0 bases, with 12 bases left between them. The germline V gene has CDR1 SGHRS and CDR2 YFSETQ. The CDR3 sequence is CASSLGGRQSNYGYTF. In DNA form, the CDR3 reads TGCGCCAGCAGCTTGGGCGGGCGGCAGTCTAACTATGGCTACACCTTC.

This chain links TRBV3-1 (or the pseudogene TRBV3-2) with TRBJ2-3; TRBD2 matches 7 bases. The CDR3 runs 16 residues. Germline trimming cut 1 base from V and 0 bases from J; bases unmatched to any gene: 4. Germline-derived CDR1 and CDR2 are LGHDT and YNNKEL (reference sequence). The CDR3 reads CASSQAPSGSTDTQYF. The CDR3 coding sequence is TGTGCCAGCAGCCAAGCCCCTAGCGGAAGCACAGATACGCAGTATTTT.

There are a few counts of this clone. The chain couples TRBV6-5 to TRBJ2-3; 13 bases are shared with TRBD2. The length of the CDR3 is 15 residues. V shed 6 bases and J 3 bases; nucleotides not matched to a gene: 3. CDR1 is MNHEY and CDR2 is SVGAGI in the germline V gene. The CDR3 region is CASRRTSGRTDTQYF. As DNA, the CDR3 is TGTGCCAGCAGGAGGACTAGCGGGAGAACAGATACGCAGTATTTT.

The rearrangement joins TRBV10-3 to TRBJ2-5; 7 positions agree with TRBD1. The CDR3 extends over 15 amino acids. From germline, CDR1 is ENHRY and CDR2 SYGVKD. Unmatched junction bases numbered 9, after V lost 5 bases and J lost 3 bases. CDR3 sequence (DNA): TGTGCCATCAGTACTGCCGGGACAGAGAAAGAGACCCAGTACTTC. This sequence encodes CAISTAGTEKETQYF.

This clone was observed once. This sequence joins TRBV6-5 and TRBJ2-2; D remains unclear. CDR3 length equals 15 residues. V was clipped by 2 bases and J by 0 bases, with 7 bases between them. From germline, CDR1 is MNHEY and CDR2 SVGAGI. The CDR3 DNA sequence: TGTGCCAGCAGTTACGAGATAGCGAACACCGGGGAGCTGTTTTTT. As protein: CASSYEIANTGELFF.

This rearrangement joins TRBV7-9 to TRBJ1-1; D gene ambiguous. V shed 5 bases and J shed 1 base, with 8 bases lying between them. Germline values: CDR1 SEHNR, CDR2 FQNEAQ (reference sequence). The CDR3 totals 13 residues. This CDR3 reads CASSQRRNTEAFF. The CDR3 nucleotides are TGTGCCAGCAGCCAGAGGAGGAACACTGAAGCTTTCTTT.